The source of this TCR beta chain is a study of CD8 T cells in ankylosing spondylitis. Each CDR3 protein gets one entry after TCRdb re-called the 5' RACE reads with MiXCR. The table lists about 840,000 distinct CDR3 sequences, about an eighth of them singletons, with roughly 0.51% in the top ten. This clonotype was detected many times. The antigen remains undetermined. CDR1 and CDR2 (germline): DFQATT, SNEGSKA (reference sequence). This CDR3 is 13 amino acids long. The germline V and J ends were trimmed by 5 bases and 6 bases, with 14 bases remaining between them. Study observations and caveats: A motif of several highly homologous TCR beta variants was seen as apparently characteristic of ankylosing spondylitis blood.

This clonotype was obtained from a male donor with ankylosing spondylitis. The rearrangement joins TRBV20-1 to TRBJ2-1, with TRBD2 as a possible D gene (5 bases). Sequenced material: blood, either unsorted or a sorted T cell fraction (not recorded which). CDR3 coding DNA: TGCAGTGCTGGAGCTGGAACTAGCAATGAGCAGTTCTTC. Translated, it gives CSAGAGTSNEQFF.